This TCR beta chain comes out of a study of shared clonotypes between healthy human individuals. Points from the study as a whole: An anticipated effect of sequencing depth on clonotype sharing among donors was recognized.

Measured with immunoSEQ multiplex PCR; TCRdb has only the in-frame clones, and not every one. The data contain 450,000 to 550,000 clones, 79% of them singletons. In regard to this clone: No antigen is known for it.

V lost 7 bases, J lost 0 bases, and 15 bases stayed unmatched. Germline-derived CDR1 and CDR2 are SNHLY and FYNNEI. The CDR3 is made up of 19 amino acids. The J gene is TRBJ2-1, the V gene TRBV2, with 10 bases identical to TRBD2. The clonotype comes from a woman aged 40 to 50 in good health. Some clones in this sample may be carry-over from other donors' samples. The sample consisted of PBMCs. The CDR3 nucleotides are TGTGCCAGCATCGGGGGCGGAAGCGGGAGGGCCAGCTCCTACAATGAGCAGTTCTTC. Translating it yields CASIGGGSGRASSYNEQFF. Full variable domain (missing parts from reference TRBV2 and TRBJ2-1): EPEVTQTPSHQVTQMGQEVILRCVPISNHLYFYWYRQILGQKVEFLVSFYNNEISEKSEIFDDQFSVERPDGSNFTLKIRSTKLEDSAMYFCASIGGGSGRASSYNEQFFGPGTRLTVL.